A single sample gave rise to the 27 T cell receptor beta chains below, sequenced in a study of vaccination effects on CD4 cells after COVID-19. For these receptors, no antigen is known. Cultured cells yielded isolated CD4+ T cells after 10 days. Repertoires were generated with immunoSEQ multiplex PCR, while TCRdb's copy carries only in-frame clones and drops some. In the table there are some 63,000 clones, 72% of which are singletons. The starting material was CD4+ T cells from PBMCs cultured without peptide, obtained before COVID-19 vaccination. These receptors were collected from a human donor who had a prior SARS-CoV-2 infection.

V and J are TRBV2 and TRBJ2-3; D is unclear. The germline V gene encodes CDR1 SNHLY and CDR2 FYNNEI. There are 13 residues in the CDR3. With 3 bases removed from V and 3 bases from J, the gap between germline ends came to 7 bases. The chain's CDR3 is CASSDRSTDTQYF. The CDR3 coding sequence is TGTGCCAGCAGTGACCGATCAACAGATACGCAGTATTTT. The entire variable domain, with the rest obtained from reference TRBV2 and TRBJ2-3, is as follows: EPEVTQTPSHQVTQMGQEVILRCVPISNHLYFYWYRQILGQKVEFLVSFYNNEISEKSEIFDDQFSVERPDGSNFTLKIRSTKLEDSAMYFCASSDRSTDTQYFGPGTRLTVL.

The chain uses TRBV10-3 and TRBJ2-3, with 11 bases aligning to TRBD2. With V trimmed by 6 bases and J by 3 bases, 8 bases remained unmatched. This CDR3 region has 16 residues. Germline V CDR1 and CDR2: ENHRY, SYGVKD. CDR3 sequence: CAISASGTSGTDTQYF. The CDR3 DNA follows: TGTGCCATCAGCGCTTCCGGGACTAGCGGAACAGATACGCAGTATTTT.

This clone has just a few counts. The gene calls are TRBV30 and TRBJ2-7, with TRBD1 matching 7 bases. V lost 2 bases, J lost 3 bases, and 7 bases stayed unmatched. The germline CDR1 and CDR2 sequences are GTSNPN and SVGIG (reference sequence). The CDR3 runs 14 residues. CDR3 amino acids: CAWSTPGGHYEQYF. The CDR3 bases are TGTGCCTGGAGTACCCCAGGGGGTCACTACGAGCAGTACTTC.

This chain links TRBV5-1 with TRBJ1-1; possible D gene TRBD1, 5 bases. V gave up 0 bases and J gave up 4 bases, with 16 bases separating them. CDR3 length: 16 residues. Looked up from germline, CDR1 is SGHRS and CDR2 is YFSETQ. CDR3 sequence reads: CASSLGQTAGSTEAFF. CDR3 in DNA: TGCGCCAGCAGCTTGGGACAGACCGCGGGGAGCACTGAAGCTTTCTTT.

Written as DNA, the CDR3 is TGCAGCGCCCGTGGGGAGCTAGCGGCCACAGATACGCAGTATTTT. Protein sequence: CSARGELAATDTQYF. J is TRBJ2-3 and V is TRBV29-1, with 7 positions matching TRBD2. V lost 7 bases to trimming and J lost 2 bases; unmatched junction nucleotides: 12. Germline V gene data show CDR1 as SQVTM and CDR2 as ANQGSEA. This CDR3 has 15 amino acids.

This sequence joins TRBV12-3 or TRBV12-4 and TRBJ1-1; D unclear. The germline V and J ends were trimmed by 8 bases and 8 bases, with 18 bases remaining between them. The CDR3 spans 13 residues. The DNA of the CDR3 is TGTGCCAGCGGGAGATTGTCGGCAGTAGAAGCTTTCTTT. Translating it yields CASGRLSAVEAFF.

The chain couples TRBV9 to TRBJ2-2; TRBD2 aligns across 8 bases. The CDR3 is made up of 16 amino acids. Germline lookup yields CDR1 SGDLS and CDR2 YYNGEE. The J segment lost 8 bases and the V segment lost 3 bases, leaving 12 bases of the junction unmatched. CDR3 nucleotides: TGTGCCAGCAGCGCCCCAGGTCCGGGAGGGACAGGGGAGCTGTTTTTT. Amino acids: CASSAPGPGGTGELFF.

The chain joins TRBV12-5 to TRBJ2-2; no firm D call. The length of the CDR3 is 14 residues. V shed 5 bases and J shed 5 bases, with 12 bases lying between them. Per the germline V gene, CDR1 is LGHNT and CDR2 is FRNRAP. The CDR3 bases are TGTGCTAGTGGTCAAGACTTGGGGACCGGGGAGCTGTTTTTT. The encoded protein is CASGQDLGTGELFF.

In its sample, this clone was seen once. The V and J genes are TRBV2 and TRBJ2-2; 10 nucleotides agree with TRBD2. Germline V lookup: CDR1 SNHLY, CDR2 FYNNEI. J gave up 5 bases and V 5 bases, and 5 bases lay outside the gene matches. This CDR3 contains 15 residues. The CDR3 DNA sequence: TGTGCCAGCAGTAAGACTAGCGGGTTTACCGGGGAGCTGTTTTTT. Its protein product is CASSKTSGFTGELFF.

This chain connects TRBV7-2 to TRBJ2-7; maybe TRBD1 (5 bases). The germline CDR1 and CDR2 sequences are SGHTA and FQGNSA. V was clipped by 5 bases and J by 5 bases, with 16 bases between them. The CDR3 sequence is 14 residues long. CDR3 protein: CASSVDRRRHEQYF. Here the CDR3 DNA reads TGTGCCAGCAGCGTCGACAGACGCAGGCACGAGCAGTACTTC.

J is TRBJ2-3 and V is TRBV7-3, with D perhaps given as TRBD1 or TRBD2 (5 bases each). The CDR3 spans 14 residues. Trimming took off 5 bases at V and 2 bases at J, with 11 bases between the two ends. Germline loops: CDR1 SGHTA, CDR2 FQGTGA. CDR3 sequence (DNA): TGTGCCAGCAGCATGGGACGTGCCACAGATACGCAGTATTTT. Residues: CASSMGRATDTQYF.

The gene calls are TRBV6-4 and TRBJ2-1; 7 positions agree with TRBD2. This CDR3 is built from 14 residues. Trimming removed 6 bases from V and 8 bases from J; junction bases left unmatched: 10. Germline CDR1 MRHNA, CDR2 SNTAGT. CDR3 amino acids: CASRRETPSDEQFF. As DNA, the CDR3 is TGTGCCAGCAGGCGGGAGACTCCCTCCGATGAGCAGTTCTTC.

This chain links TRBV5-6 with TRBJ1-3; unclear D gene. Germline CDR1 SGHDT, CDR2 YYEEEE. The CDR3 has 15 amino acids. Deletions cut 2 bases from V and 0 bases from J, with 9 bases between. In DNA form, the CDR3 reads TGTGCCAGCAGCTTAACCTGGAGCTCTGGAAACACCATATATTTT. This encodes CASSLTWSSGNTIYF.

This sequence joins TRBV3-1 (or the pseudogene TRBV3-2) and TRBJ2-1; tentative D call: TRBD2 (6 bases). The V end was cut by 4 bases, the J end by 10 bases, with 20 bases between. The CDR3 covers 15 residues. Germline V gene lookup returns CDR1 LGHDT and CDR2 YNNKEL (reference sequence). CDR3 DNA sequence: TGTGCCAGCAGCCTTATCGGCCTGGAGGGGACGGAGCAGTTCTTC. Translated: CASSLIGLEGTEQFF.

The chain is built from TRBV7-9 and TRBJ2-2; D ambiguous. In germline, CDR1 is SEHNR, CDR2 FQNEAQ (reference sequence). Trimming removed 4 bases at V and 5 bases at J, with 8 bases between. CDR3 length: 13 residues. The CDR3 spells CASSSQGTGELFF. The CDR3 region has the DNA TGTGCCAGCAGCTCCCAAGGGACCGGGGAGCTGTTTTTT.

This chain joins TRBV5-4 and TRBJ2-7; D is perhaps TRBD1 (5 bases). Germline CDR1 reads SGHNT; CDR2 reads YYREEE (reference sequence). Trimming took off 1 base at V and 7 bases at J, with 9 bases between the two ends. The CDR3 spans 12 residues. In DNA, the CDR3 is TGTGCCAGCAGCTTGACAGGTGCGGAGCAGTACTTC. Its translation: CASSLTGAEQYF.

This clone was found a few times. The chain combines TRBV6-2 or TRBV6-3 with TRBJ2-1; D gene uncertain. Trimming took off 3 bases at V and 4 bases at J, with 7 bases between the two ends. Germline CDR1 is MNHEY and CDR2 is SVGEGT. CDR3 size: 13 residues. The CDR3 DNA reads TGTGCCAGCAGTTATTATCGGTACAATGAGCAGTTCTTC. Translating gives CASSYYRYNEQFF.

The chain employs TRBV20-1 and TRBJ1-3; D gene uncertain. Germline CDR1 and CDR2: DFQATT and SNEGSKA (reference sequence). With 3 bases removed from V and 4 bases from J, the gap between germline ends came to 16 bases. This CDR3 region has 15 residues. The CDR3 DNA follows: TGCAGTGCTAGTAACGACCCCGATGGAGGAAACACCATATATTTT. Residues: CSASNDPDGGNTIYF.

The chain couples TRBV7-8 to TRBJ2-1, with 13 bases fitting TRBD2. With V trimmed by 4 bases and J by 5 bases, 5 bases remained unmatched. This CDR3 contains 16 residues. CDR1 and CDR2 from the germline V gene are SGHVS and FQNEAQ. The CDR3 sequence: CASSWGTSGIHNEQFF. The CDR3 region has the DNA TGTGCCAGCAGCTGGGGGACTAGCGGGATACACAATGAGCAGTTCTTC.

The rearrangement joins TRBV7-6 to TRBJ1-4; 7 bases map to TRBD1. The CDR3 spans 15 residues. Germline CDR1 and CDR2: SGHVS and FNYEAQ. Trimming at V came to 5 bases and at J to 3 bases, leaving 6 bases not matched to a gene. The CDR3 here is CASSPRGLPNEKLFF. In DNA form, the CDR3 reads TGTGCCAGCAGCCCAAGGGGGCTACCTAATGAAAAACTGTTTTTT.

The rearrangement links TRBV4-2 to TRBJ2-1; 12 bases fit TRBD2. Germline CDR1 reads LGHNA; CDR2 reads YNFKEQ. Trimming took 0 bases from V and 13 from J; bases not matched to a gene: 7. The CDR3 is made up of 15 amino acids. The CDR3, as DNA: TGTGCCAGCAGCCAAGATACTAGCGGGAGGAGATACCAGTTCTTC. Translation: CASSQDTSGRRYQFF.

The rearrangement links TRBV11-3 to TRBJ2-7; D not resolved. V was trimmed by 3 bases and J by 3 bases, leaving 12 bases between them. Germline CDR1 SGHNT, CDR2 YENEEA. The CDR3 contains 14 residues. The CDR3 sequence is CASSFSDNIYEQYF. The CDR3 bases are TGTGCCAGCAGCTTCTCCGACAACATCTACGAGCAGTACTTC.

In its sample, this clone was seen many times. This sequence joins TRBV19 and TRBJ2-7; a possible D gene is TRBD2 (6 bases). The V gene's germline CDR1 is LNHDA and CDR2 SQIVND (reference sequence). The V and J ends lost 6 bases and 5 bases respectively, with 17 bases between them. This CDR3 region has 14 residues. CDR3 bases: TGTGCCAGTAGACGTCGGGGGAGTGGAAACGAGCAGTACTTC. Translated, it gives CASRRRGSGNEQYF. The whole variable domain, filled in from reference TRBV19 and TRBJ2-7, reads DGGITQSPKYLFRKEGQNVTLSCEQNLNHDAMYWYRQDPGQGLRLIYYSQIVNDFQKGDIAEGYSVSREKKESFPLTVTSAQKNPTAFYLCASRRRGSGNEQYFGPGTRLTVT.

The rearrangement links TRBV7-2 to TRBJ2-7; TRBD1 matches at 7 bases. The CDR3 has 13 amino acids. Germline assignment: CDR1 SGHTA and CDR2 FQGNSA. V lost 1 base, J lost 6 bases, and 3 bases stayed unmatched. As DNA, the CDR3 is TGTGCCAGCAGCTTAGGACAGGGTTTCGAGCAGTACTTC. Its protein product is CASSLGQGFEQYF.

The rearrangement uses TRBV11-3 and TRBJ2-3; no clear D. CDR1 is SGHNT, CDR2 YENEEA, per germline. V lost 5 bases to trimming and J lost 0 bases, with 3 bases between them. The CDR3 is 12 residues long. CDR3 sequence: CASSKSTDTQYF. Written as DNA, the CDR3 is TGTGCCAGCAGCAAAAGCACAGATACGCAGTATTTT.

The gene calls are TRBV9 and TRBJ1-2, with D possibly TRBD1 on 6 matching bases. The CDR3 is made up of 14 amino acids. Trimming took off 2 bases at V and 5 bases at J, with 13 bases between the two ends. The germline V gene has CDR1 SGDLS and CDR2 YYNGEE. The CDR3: CASSVTTGPYGYTF. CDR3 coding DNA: TGTGCCAGCAGCGTGACGACAGGACCTTATGGCTACACCTTC.

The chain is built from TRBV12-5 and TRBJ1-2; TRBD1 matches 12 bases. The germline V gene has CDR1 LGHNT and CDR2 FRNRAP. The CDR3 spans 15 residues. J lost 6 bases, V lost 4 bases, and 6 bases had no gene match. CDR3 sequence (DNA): TGTGCTAGTGGTTCCTGGGACAGGGGGCCTCATGGCTACACCTTC. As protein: CASGSWDRGPHGYTF.